This T cell receptor (beta chain) was recorded in a study of T cell clonality in common variable immunodeficiency. Findings of the study overall: Common variable immunodeficiency TCR beta sequences reportedly had fewer deletions and N-nucleotide insertions.

CDR3 length equals 13 residues. Germline V gene lookup returns CDR1 LNHDA and CDR2 SQIVND (reference sequence). Trimming cost V 5 bases and J 5 bases, with 10 bases left between them. This clone was counted a few times. Its antigen remains unidentified. The read finishes 3 residues shy of the CDR3 end, and the germline J gene is used to complete it. The repertoire was sequenced with immunoSEQ multiplex PCR; TCRdb's copy has only in-frame clones and lacks some. This sample carries about 15,000 clones, none of them present only once. The sample consisted of peripheral blood mononuclear cells. The V call is TRBV19, the J call TRBJ1-5; D not certain. This TCR derives from a human donor with common variable immunodeficiency. Incomplete CDR3 DNA: TGTGCCAGTAGTCCCGGGCGGGATCAGCCC. Protein sequence: CASSPGRDQP. From start to end, the CDR3 is CASSPGRDQPQHF.